This entry is about one TCR beta chain. Seattle enrolled patients during active infection and tracked them longitudinally. This sample was included in a study of blood T cell repertoires in COVID-19. Study-level background: Samples representing acute and convalescent COVID-19 were sourced from the United States, Italy and Spain. PBMCs, B-cell-depleted T cells, or T cells were the source of the cDNA or gDNA that made up the material.

In the study's own analysis: Reference gene primer amplification gave estimated nucleated cell counts. Repertoires were generated with immunoSEQ multiplex PCR, while TCRdb's copy carries only in-frame clones and drops some. Clone size and the V and J calls come from that table; the DNA yielded D and trimming. The sample includes 150,000 to 200,000 clones, 80% to 90% of them seen just once. The clonotype was recovered from an elderly woman with COVID-19, enrolled during active disease. The sample consisted of peripheral blood.

CDR3 sequence: CAISETISGNTIYF. CDR3 DNA sequence: TGTGCCATCAGTGAGACAATATCTGGAAACACCATATATTTT. This chain links TRBV10-3 with TRBJ1-3; D gene uncertain. Trimming left V 2 bases short and J 1 base short, with 6 bases between. Germline CDR1 reads ENHRY; CDR2 reads SYGVKD. The CDR3 has 14 amino acids.